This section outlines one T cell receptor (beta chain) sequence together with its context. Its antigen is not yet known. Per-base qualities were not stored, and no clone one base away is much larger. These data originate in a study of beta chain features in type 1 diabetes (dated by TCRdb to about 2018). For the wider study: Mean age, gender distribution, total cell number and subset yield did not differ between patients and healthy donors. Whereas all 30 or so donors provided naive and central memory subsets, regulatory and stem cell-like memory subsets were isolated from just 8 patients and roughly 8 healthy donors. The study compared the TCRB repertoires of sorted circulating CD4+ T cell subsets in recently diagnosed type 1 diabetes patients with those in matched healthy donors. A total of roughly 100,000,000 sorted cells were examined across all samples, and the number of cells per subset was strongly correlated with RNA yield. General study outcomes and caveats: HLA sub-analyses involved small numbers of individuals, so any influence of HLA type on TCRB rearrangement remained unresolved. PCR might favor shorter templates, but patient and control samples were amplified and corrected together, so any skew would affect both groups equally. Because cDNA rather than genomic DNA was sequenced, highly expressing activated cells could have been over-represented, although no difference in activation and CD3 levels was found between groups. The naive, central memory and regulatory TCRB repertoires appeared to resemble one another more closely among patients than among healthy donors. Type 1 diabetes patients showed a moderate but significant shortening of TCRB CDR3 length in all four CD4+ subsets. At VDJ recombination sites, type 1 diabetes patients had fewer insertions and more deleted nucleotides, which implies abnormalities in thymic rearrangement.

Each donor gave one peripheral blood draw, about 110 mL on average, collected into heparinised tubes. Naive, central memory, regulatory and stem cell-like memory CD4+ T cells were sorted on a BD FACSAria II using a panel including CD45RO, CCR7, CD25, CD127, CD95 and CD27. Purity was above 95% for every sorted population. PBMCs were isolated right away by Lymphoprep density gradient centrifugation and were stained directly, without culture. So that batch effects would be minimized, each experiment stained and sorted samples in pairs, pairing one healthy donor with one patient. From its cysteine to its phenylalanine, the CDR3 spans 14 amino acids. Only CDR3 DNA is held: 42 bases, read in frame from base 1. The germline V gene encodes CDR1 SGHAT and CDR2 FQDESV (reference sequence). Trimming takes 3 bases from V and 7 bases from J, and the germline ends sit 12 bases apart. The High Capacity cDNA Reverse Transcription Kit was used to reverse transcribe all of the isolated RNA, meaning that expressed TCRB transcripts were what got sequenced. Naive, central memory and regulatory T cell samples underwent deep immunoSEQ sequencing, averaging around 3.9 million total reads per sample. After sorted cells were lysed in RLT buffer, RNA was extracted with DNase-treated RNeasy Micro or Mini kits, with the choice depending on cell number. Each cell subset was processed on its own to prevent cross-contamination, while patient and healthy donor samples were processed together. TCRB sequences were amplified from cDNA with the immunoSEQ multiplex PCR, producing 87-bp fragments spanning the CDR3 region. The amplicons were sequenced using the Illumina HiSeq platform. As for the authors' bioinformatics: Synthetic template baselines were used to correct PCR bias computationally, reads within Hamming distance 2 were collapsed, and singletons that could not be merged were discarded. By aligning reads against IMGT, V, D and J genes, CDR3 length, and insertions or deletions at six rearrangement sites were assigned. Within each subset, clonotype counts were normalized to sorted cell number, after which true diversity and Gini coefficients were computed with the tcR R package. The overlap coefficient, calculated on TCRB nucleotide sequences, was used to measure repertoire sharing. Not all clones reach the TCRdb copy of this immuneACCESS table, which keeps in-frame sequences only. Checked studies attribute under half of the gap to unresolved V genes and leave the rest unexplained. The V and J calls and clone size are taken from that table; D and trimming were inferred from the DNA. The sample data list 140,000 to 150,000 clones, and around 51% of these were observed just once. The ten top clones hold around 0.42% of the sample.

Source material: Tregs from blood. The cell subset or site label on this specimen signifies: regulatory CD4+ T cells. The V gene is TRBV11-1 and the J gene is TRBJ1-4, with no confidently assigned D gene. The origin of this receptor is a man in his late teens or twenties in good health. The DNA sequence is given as TGTGCCAGCAGCTTGACTACCATAGGTGAAAAACTGTTTTTT. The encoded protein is CASSLTTIGEKLFF.